Shown below are 5 T cell receptor beta chains from a single sample sequenced in a study of post-analysis software for immune sequencing data. Incorporated into the TCR beta cDNA libraries were unique molecular identifiers, which served to reduce PCR and sequencing biases. TCRdb redid the calling of the PCR reads with MiXCR, one entry per CDR3 protein. Of a few hundred thousand distinct CDR3 sequences in the sample, 36% were seen once. General observations from the study: In patients, TRBV5-6, TRBV5-1 and TRBV20-1 belonged to about five TRBV segments found more frequently than in controls.

No antigen has been assigned to these receptors. Sequenced: blood. These receptors were taken from a girl aged 5-17 years with multiple sclerosis.

This clonotype occurred many times. This chain links TRBV20-1 with TRBJ2-3, with 9 bases aligning to TRBD2. From germline, CDR1 is DFQATT and CDR2 SNEGSKA (reference sequence). The CDR3 totals 16 residues. The V gene end was trimmed by 3 bases and the J gene end by 4 bases; junction bases not matched to a gene: 11. The CDR3: CSARARSGGYSDTQYF. CDR3 nucleotide sequence: TGCAGTGCTAGGGCACGCAGCGGGGGGTATTCAGATACGCAGTATTTT.

A remark on this clonotype: The junction departs from the called germline gene at one end, perhaps through a read error. The J gene is TRBJ1-1, the V gene TRBV7-9, with D possibly matching TRBD1 (5 bases). CDR1 and CDR2 from the germline V gene are SEHNR and FQNEAQ (reference sequence). The CDR3 is 14 residues long. Here the CDR3 reads CTSGRSTENTEAFF. In nucleotides, the CDR3 is TGTACCAGCGGCCGATCGACAGAGAACACTGAAGCTTTCTTT.

As for this clonotype: Since a much larger clone is just one base distant, this may be a read error. The chain recombines TRBV12-3 or TRBV12-4 with TRBJ2-1, with 9 bases fitting TRBD1. J lost 12 bases, V lost 3 bases, and 15 bases had no gene match. CDR3 size: 16 residues. This chain's CDR3 is CASSFYTGGQGVAQFF. In nucleotides, the CDR3 is TGTGCCAGCAGTTTTTATACGGGGGGACAGGGTGTGGCGCAGTTCTTC.

The chain couples TRBV19 to TRBJ1-1; perhaps TRBD1 as D (5 bases). The CDR3 is 14 amino acids. V dropped 5 bases and J dropped 4 bases, with 14 bases sitting between them. The germline CDR1 and CDR2 sequences are LNHDA and SQIVND (reference sequence). The CDR3 region has the DNA TGTGCCAGTAGTTCCCACGGGGGGTCCACTGAAGCTTTCTTT. Protein: CASSSHGGSTEAFF.

On this clonotype: A single base separates this from a much larger clone, so it may be a read error. The rearrangement joins TRBV5-1 to TRBJ2-7; 7 bases line up with TRBD2. The end of the DNA fits TRBJ2-5 better, so the J call may be wrong. Germline CDR1 SGHRS, CDR2 YFSETQ. There are 16 residues in the CDR3. CDR3 bases: TGCGCCAGCAGCTTGTGGGCTAGCGGAAGTCGAGAGACCCAGTACTTC. Residues: CASSLWASGSRETQYF.